Listed here are 8 T cell receptor beta chains from one sample, sequenced in a study of OX40 agonist ivuxolimab in advanced cancers. TCRdb keeps only in-frame clones here, not all; method: immunoSEQ multiplex PCR. Among over 80,000 clones, approximately 91% were seen once, and the ten largest hold approximately 0.3%. The sample here was CD4+ or CD8+ T cells sorted from blood, taken in a trial of the OX40 agonist ivuxolimab. Receptors were obtained from an adult with an advanced solid tumor such as melanoma, head and neck, liver or kidney cancer.

The J gene is TRBJ2-5, the V gene TRBV6-5; D not certain. The CDR3 sequence is 13 residues long. Deletions cut 2 bases from V and 7 bases from J, with 11 bases between. The germline V gene encodes CDR1 MNHEY and CDR2 SVGAGI. The CDR3 DNA reads TGTGCCAGCAGTTACGCAGAGCAATCGACCCAGTACTTC. Amino acid sequence: CASSYAEQSTQYF.

The J gene is TRBJ2-4, the V gene TRBV15, with 12 positions matching TRBD2. The CDR3 contains 19 residues. Looked up from germline, CDR1 is LNHNV and CDR2 is YYDKDF (reference sequence). After removal of 4 bases from V and 1 base from J, the junction contained 11 bases not matched to a gene. CDR3 in amino acids: CATSIDRTSGMGAKNIQYF. CDR3 in DNA: TGTGCCACCAGCATCGACCGGACTAGCGGGATGGGCGCCAAAAACATTCAGTACTTC.

This clone was recorded once. V gene TRBV15 combines with J gene TRBJ2-1; maybe TRBD1 (6 bases). Germline V lookup: CDR1 LNHNV, CDR2 YYDKDF (reference sequence). The CDR3 totals 14 residues. The V end lost 3 bases, the J end lost 5 bases, and 11 bases lay between the germline ends. The CDR3 loop reads CATSRQGLNNEQFF. The CDR3 nucleotides read TGTGCCACCAGCAGGCAGGGGCTTAACAATGAGCAGTTCTTC.

The chain carries TRBV4-1 and TRBJ2-2; the match to TRBD1 covers 11 bases. This CDR3 region has 14 residues. Germline V gives CDR1 MGHRA, CDR2 YSYEKL. Unmatched junction bases numbered 8, after V lost 4 bases and J lost 13 bases. The chain's CDR3 is CASSPPGQGDRLFF. The CDR3 nucleotides are TGCGCCAGCAGCCCCCCGGGACAGGGGGATAGGCTGTTTTTT.

The chain employs TRBV7-2 and TRBJ1-2; perhaps TRBD1 as D (6 bases). The CDR3 is 15 amino acids. Deletions cut 5 bases from V and 4 bases from J, with 17 bases between. CDR1 and CDR2 from the germline V gene are SGHTA and FQGNSA. CDR3 sequence: CASSVSGGSFYGYTF. CDR3 coding DNA: TGTGCCAGCAGCGTTAGTGGGGGCAGCTTCTATGGCTACACCTTC.

This sequence joins TRBV25-1 and TRBJ2-5, with a possible D match to TRBD1 (6 bases). V lost 1 base, J lost 3 bases, and 9 bases lay in between. The CDR3 length is 14 residues. Germline lookup yields CDR1 MGHDK and CDR2 SYGVNS. DNA for the CDR3: TGTGCCAGCAGTGAATTTAGGGGGAAAGAGACCCAGTACTTC. It codes for CASSEFRGKETQYF. The full variable domain, rest sourced from reference TRBV25-1 and TRBJ2-5, is EADIYQTPRYLVIGTGKKITLECSQTMGHDKMYWYQQDPGMELHLIHYSYGVNSTEKGDLSSESTVSRIRTEHFPLTLESARPSHTSQYLCASSEFRGKETQYFGPGTRLLVL.

V usage is TRBV7-3 and J usage is TRBJ1-1; D unclear. There are 13 residues in the CDR3. CDR1 SGHTA and CDR2 FQGTGA come from the germline V gene. The V end was cut by 5 bases, the J end by 1 base, with 8 bases between. The CDR3 spells CASSVKKNTEAFF. DNA for the CDR3: TGTGCCAGCAGCGTAAAAAAGAACACTGAAGCTTTCTTT.

V and J are TRBV7-2 and TRBJ2-7, with 7 bases fitting TRBD2. The CDR3 extends over 14 amino acids. CDR1 and CDR2 (germline): SGHTA, FQGNSA. Germline trimming cut 5 bases from V and 7 bases from J; bases unmatched to any gene: 11. The DNA of the CDR3 is TGTGCCAGCAGCCCCGGACTAGGGCGCTTAGAGCAGTACTTC. Encoded protein: CASSPGLGRLEQYF.